The clone carrying this T cell receptor beta chain was seen a single time. Its antigen is currently unknown. Clones were sequenced by immunoSEQ multiplex PCR, and TCRdb holds only the in-frame ones, with some missing. The sample contains about 28,000 clones, more than 60% of which appear only once. J was trimmed by 2 bases and V by 2 bases; bases with no gene match: 10. The CDR3 extends over 18 amino acids. Germline lookup yields CDR1 SGHDT and CDR2 YYEEEE. The data were obtained in a study of OX40 agonist ivuxolimab in advanced cancers. In the study overall: Patients were treated with ivuxolimab, an agonistic anti-OX40 (CD134) antibody.

Study conclusions and caveats: The study found that CD8+ T cells averaged more expanded clones than CD4+.

Sequencing was performed on CD4+ or CD8+ T cells sorted from blood, taken in a trial of the OX40 agonist ivuxolimab. The genes are TRBV5-6 and TRBJ2-7, with 13 bases lining up with TRBD2. The origin of this receptor is an adult with an advanced solid tumor such as melanoma, head and neck, liver or kidney cancer. CDR3 DNA: TGTGCCAGCAGCTTTAGGCTCGGGACTAGCGGGAACCCCTACGAGCAGTACTTC. Its translation is CASSFRLGTSGNPYEQYF.